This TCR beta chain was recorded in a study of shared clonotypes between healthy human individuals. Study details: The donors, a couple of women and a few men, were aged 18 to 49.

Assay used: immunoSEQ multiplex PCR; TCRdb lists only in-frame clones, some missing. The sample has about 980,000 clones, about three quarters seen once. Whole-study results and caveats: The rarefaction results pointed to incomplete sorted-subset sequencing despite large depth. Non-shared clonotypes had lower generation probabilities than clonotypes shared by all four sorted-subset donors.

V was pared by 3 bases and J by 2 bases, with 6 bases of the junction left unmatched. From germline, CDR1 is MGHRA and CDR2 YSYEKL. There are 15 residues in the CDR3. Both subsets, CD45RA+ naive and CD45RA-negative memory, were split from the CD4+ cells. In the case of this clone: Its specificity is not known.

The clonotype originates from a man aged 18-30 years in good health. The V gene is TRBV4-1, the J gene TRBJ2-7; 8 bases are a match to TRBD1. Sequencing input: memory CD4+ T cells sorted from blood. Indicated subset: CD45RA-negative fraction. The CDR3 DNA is TGCGCCAGCAGCCAGGGGGCAGGGGGCCCCTACGAGCAGTACTTC. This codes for CASSQGAGGPYEQYF.